The present T cell receptor beta chain was sequenced within a study of CD8+CD57+ T cells in acquired aplastic anemia. The CDR3 extends over 13 amino acids. Looked up from germline, CDR1 is SNHLY and CDR2 is FYNNEI. Trimming removed 2 bases from V and 3 bases from J, with 7 bases in between. According to the study, genomic DNA was the template for TCR beta VDJ and CDR3 profiling. MiXCR, run by TCRdb on the reads, gives a single entry per CDR3 protein. Of 150,000 to 200,000 distinct CDR3 sequences detected, 40% to 50% appear once; the ten largest clones hold around 2.7%. The sequenced material came from sorted CD4+, CD8+, or CD8+CD57+ T cells (not recorded which) from PBMCs. The chain is built from TRBV2 and TRBJ2-5; D is unclear. The TCR sequence derives from a human donor in good health. Here the CDR3 DNA reads TGTGCCAGCAGTGAATGGATTAAAGAGACCCAGTACTTC. It specifies CASSEWIKETQYF.